The source of this TCR beta chain is a study of CD8 T cells in ankylosing spondylitis. The CDR3 spans 14 residues. The germline CDR1 and CDR2 sequences are SGHRS and YFSETQ. The V end was cut by 2 bases, the J end by 9 bases, with 14 bases between. As the method for making TCR beta libraries, quantitative 5'-RACE with molecular barcodes was used. TCRdb independently ran MiXCR on the 5' RACE reads; one entry per CDR3 protein. The sample lists more than 650,000 distinct CDR3 sequences, 10% to 15% occurring once. Findings and caveats of the study: From matched ankylosing spondylitis synovial fluid, disease-linked clones were reportedly recovered at significantly enriched levels. It appeared that ankylosing spondylitis blood was characterized by a TCR beta motif of about eight highly homologous variants.

Comments on this clonotype: Its matching antigen is unknown.

The TCR was taken from a male donor with ankylosing spondylitis. The rearrangement uses TRBV5-1 and TRBJ1-4; a weak D match, TRBD1 (5 bases). What was sequenced was blood, either unsorted or a sorted T cell fraction (not recorded which). CDR3 coding DNA: TGCGCCAGCAGCTTTCTAGGGACCGACAAAAAACTGTTTTTT. It codes for CASSFLGTDKKLFF.